Presented here are 19 T cell receptor beta chains from one specimen sequenced in a study of shared clonotypes between healthy human individuals. Profiling relied on immunoSEQ multiplex PCR, and the TCRdb table lists in-frame clones only, not all of them. The sample has about a million clones; around 74% are singletons. The source material was memory CD4+ T cells sorted from blood. Regarding subset: CD45RA-negative fraction. These TCRs come from a man between 18 and 29 years old in good health.

The J gene is TRBJ1-1, the V gene TRBV23-1, with a tentative D call TRBD1 (6 bases). TRBV23-1 is identified as an open reading frame with a role that is uncertain. The V end lost 2 bases, the J end lost 1 base, and 11 bases lay between the germline ends. The CDR3 has 15 residues. DNA of the CDR3: TGCGCCAGCAGTCAAGGGGGCTTAGGGAACACTGAAGCTTTCTTT. This encodes CASSQGGLGNTEAFF.

The chain joins TRBV15 to TRBJ2-5, with D possibly being TRBD1 (7 bases). The germline V gene has CDR1 LNHNV and CDR2 YYDKDF (reference sequence). The CDR3 has 15 amino acids. V lost 4 bases to trimming and J lost 4 bases, with 16 bases between them. The CDR3 DNA sequence: TGTGCCACCAGCAACCAGGGGGTGGAGGGAGAGACCCAGTACTTC. Protein product: CATSNQGVEGETQYF. The entire variable domain, with the rest obtained from reference TRBV15 and TRBJ2-5, is as follows: DAMVIQNPRYQVTQFGKPVTLSCSQTLNHNVMYWYQQKSSQAPKLLFHYYDKDFNNEADTPDNFQSRRPNTSFCFLDIRSPGLGDTAMYLCATSNQGVEGETQYFGPGTRLLVL.

The chain employs TRBV7-2 and TRBJ1-1; 7 bases are shared with TRBD1. V dropped 5 bases and J dropped 2; count of bases not matched to a gene: 5. The length of the CDR3 is 14 residues. CDR1 is SGHTA and CDR2 is FQGNSA in the germline V gene. As DNA, the CDR3 is TGTGCCAGCAGCCCTTACAGGGGAAACACTGAAGCTTTCTTT. Translation gives CASSPYRGNTEAFF.

This rearrangement joins TRBV9 to TRBJ2-1; 11 bases line up with TRBD1. The CDR3 consists of 16 residues. The J segment lost 3 bases and the V segment lost 4 bases, leaving 6 bases of the junction unmatched. Germline V gives CDR1 SGDLS, CDR2 YYNGEE. The CDR3 sequence: CASSPVGTGGYNEQFF. The DNA for the CDR3 is TGTGCCAGCAGCCCTGTAGGGACAGGGGGCTACAATGAGCAGTTCTTC. Based on the CDR3 plus reference TRBV9 and TRBJ2-1, the full variable domain is DSGVTQTPKHLITATGQRVTLRCSPRSGDLSVYWYQQSLDQGLQFLIQYYNGEERAKGNILERFSAQQFPDLHSELNLSSLELGDSALYFCASSPVGTGGYNEQFFGPGTRLTVL.

The chain uses TRBV5-6 and TRBJ2-2; 8 nucleotides match TRBD1. This CDR3 is 18 amino acids long. The V segment lost 0 bases and the J segment 5 bases; nucleotides outside the gene matches: 12. Germline V gives CDR1 SGHDT, CDR2 YYEEEE. The CDR3 nucleotides are TGTGCCAGCAGCTTGGTGGGGCTGACAGGGGTGGCGACCGGGGAGCTGTTTTTT. It yields the protein CASSLVGLTGVATGELFF.

A single count supports this clone. The chain joins TRBV30 to TRBJ1-1; D unclear. The CDR3 length is 12 residues. The V end lost 0 bases, the J end lost 7 bases, and 9 bases lay between the germline ends. Germline V gene sequence: CDR1 GTSNPN, CDR2 SVGIG (reference sequence). CDR3 DNA: TGTGCCTGGAGTGTAGGATCTAATGAAGCTTTCTTT. Its protein product is CAWSVGSNEAFF.

This sequence joins TRBV10-3 and TRBJ1-2; D uncertain. V shed 5 bases and J shed 2 bases, with 12 bases lying between them. Germline V gives CDR1 ENHRY, CDR2 SYGVKD. The CDR3 length is 14 residues. CDR3 amino acids: CAISNDGLNYGYTF. CDR3 DNA: TGTGCCATCAGTAACGACGGACTCAACTATGGCTACACCTTC.

The chain joins TRBV2 to TRBJ2-2, with 8 bases that match TRBD1. V dropped 6 bases and J dropped 3; count of bases not matched to a gene: 6. CDR3 length: 15 amino acids. Germline-derived CDR1 and CDR2 are SNHLY and FYNNEI. CDR3 in DNA: TGTGCCAGCAGGGACGGACAGGGAGACACCGGGGAGCTGTTTTTT. Amino acid sequence: CASRDGQGDTGELFF.

The J gene is TRBJ2-3, the V gene TRBV5-6, with 10 bases matching TRBD1. The germline V gene has CDR1 SGHDT and CDR2 YYEEEE. The CDR3 length is 15 residues. With 4 bases clipped from V and 1 base from J, the junction kept 3 bases outside the gene matches. CDR3 in amino acids: CASSADRGRTDTQYF. For the CDR3, the DNA is TGTGCCAGCAGCGCCGACAGGGGGCGCACAGATACGCAGTATTTT.

The genes are TRBV4-3 and TRBJ2-2; 10 bases match TRBD2. The CDR3 totals 15 residues. J was trimmed by 10 bases and V by 0 bases; bases with no gene match: 5. Per germline, CDR1 LGHNA and CDR2 YSLEER. The CDR3, as DNA: TGCGCCAGCAGCCAAGACCCACTAGCGGGAAAGGAGCTGTTTTTT. Its translation: CASSQDPLAGKELFF.

This clone appeared a few times. The chain joins TRBV2 to TRBJ1-2, with D unclear. The germline CDR1 and CDR2 sequences are SNHLY and FYNNEI. Trimming left V 4 bases short and J 4 bases short, with 13 bases between. The CDR3 totals 14 residues. Here the CDR3 DNA reads TGTGCCAGCAGTGCGACAACCCTAAGCTATGGCTACACCTTC. It codes for CASSATTLSYGYTF.

This clone occurred a few times. This chain uses TRBV6-5 with TRBJ1-2; unclear D gene. The CDR3 is made up of 13 amino acids. The V gene's germline CDR1 is MNHEY and CDR2 SVGAGI. V shed 8 bases and J shed 4 bases, with 14 bases lying between them. The CDR3 here is CASRIGTLYGYTF. The DNA of the CDR3 is TGTGCCAGCCGAATTGGTACCCTCTATGGCTACACCTTC.

The chain is built from TRBV18 and TRBJ1-4; 7 bases are shared with TRBD1. This CDR3 has 12 residues. The trim removed 11 bases at V and 7 bases at J, leaving 7 bases unmatched. CDR1 is KGHSH, CDR2 LQKENI, per germline. This CDR3 is CAGRGFREKLFF. CDR3 nucleotide sequence: TGTGCCGGCAGGGGGTTTCGTGAAAAACTGTTTTTT.

The rearrangement links TRBV5-1 to TRBJ2-5; no firm D call. The CDR3 has 10 residues. V lost 7 bases and J 2 bases, leaving 3 bases between the germline ends. Germline CDR1 is SGHRS and CDR2 is YFSETQ. The CDR3 spells CASLQETQYF. DNA for the CDR3: TGCGCCAGCTTACAAGAGACCCAGTACTTC. Full variable domain (remainder filled in from reference TRBV5-1 and TRBJ2-5): KAGVTQTPRYLIKTRGQQVTLSCSPISGHRSVSWYQQTPGQGLQFLFEYFSETQRNKGNFPGRFSGRQFSNSRSEMNVSTLELGDSALYLCASLQETQYFGPGTRLLVL.

This chain uses TRBV10-3 with TRBJ1-1; a weak D match, TRBD1 (6 bases). In germline, CDR1 is ENHRY, CDR2 SYGVKD. This CDR3 is built from 15 residues. V lost 0 bases to trimming and J lost 4 bases, with 12 bases between them. Written as DNA, the CDR3 is TGTGCCATCAGTGAGTCGCCAAAGGGGGGCACTGAAGCTTTCTTT. This sequence encodes CAISESPKGGTEAFF.

This clone was counted many times. CDR3 DNA sequence: TGTGCCAGCAGTTCACGGGACAGGTTAAAAGGCTACACCTTC. This translates into CASSSRDRLKGYTF. This chain connects TRBV6-1 to TRBJ1-2, with 8 nucleotides matching TRBD1. V shed 5 bases and J 8 bases; nucleotides not matched to a gene: 10. The germline V gene encodes CDR1 MNHNS and CDR2 SASEGT. There are 14 residues in the CDR3.

The CDR3 DNA sequence: TGTGCCAGCAGCTCAGACAGCCATAGCACAGATACGCAGTATTTT. Translated, it gives CASSSDSHSTDTQYF. The J gene is TRBJ2-3, the V gene TRBV5-4; possible D gene TRBD1, 5 bases. Trimming removed 3 bases at V and 0 bases at J, with 11 bases between. This CDR3 is 15 amino acids long. Germline V gives CDR1 SGHNT, CDR2 YYREEE (reference sequence).

The chain employs TRBV7-2 and TRBJ1-1; D remains ambiguous. Germline CDR1 SGHTA, CDR2 FQGNSA. V shed 9 bases and J shed 3 bases, with 11 bases lying between them. This CDR3 is built from 12 residues. The CDR3 sequence is CASSTADTEAFF. The CDR3, as DNA: TGTGCCAGTAGTACAGCTGACACTGAAGCTTTCTTT.

V and J are TRBV21-1 and TRBJ2-7; TRBD1 was called by the table and not checked on the DNA. TRBV21-1 is reported as a pseudogene. The CDR3 is made up of 16 amino acids. CDR3 sequence: CASTRLLRTGSYEQYF. CDR3 bases: TGTGCCAGCACCCGTCTCCTCCGGACAGGGTCCTACGAGCAGTACTTC.